Each of the 10 T cell receptor beta chains below was sequenced from the same sample in a study of blood T cell repertoires in COVID-19. The data were produced by immunoSEQ multiplex PCR, yet TCRdb's version contains in-frame clones alone and is incomplete. The table shows around 100,000 clones, with 75% to 90% occurring only once. Sequencing input: peripheral blood. These receptor sequences come from a man aged 80 or over with acute or convalescent COVID-19.

The chain is built from TRBV28 and TRBJ1-1; 7 bases map to TRBD1. Per the germline V gene, CDR1 is MDHEN and CDR2 is SYDVKM. Unmatched junction bases numbered 5, after V lost 6 bases and J lost 1 base. The CDR3 contains 14 residues. CDR3 coding DNA: TGTGCCAGCAGACAGACAGGGCAGAACACTGAAGCTTTCTTT. Amino acids: CASRQTGQNTEAFF.

To note about this clone: The identical CDR3 is also encoded by other nucleotide sequences in the sample. The chain has TRBV20-1 and TRBJ1-1; D ambiguous. This CDR3 comprises 11 residues. Germline loops: CDR1 DFQATT, CDR2 SNEGSKA (reference sequence). Trimming took 3 bases from V and 2 from J, leaving 4 bases between them. The CDR3: CSARGNTEAFF. The CDR3 DNA reads TGCAGTGCTAGGGGCAACACTGAAGCTTTCTTT.

The chain has TRBV30 and TRBJ2-5, with 11 bases lining up with TRBD2. Trimming cost V 1 base and J 5 bases; bases outside gene matches: 6. Germline values: CDR1 GTSNPN, CDR2 SVGIG (reference sequence). There are 15 residues in the CDR3. The CDR3 nucleotides are TGTGCCTGGAGTGAACTAGCGGGAGTCGGGGAGACCCAGTACTTC. As protein: CAWSELAGVGETQYF. The full variable domain, its missing parts supplied by reference TRBV30 and TRBJ2-5, is SQTIHQWPATLVQPVGSPLSLECTVEGTSNPNLYWYRQAAGRGLQLLFYSVGIGQISSEVPQNLSASRPQDRQFILSSKKLLLSDSGFYLCAWSELAGVGETQYFGPGTRLLVL.

The chain carries TRBV29-1 and TRBJ2-2; 11 nucleotides align to TRBD2. The trim removed 7 bases at V and 5 bases at J, leaving 3 bases unmatched. The CDR3 is made up of 13 amino acids. The germline V gene encodes CDR1 SQVTM and CDR2 ANQGSEA. CDR3 amino acids: CSAWTSGTGELFF. The CDR3 DNA reads as TGCAGCGCTTGGACTAGCGGGACCGGGGAGCTGTTTTTT.

This chain links TRBV11-1 with TRBJ2-2, with 7 bases matching TRBD2. V shed 4 bases and J 2 bases; nucleotides not matched to a gene: 4. The CDR3 runs 15 residues. The germline gives CDR1 SGHAT, CDR2 FQDESV (reference sequence). Here the CDR3 reads CASSSGTTNTGELFF. CDR3 bases: TGTGCCAGCAGCTCCGGGACTACCAACACCGGGGAGCTGTTTTTT.

The V call is TRBV5-1, the J call TRBJ1-1; D is unclear. Germline lookup yields CDR1 SGHRS and CDR2 YFSETQ. The V gene lost 0 bases and the J gene lost 1 base, with 7 bases spanning the gap. The CDR3 runs to 14 residues. The CDR3 DNA sequence: TGCGCCAGCAGCTTGGTTGGAGAGAACACTGAAGCTTTCTTT. Encoded protein: CASSLVGENTEAFF.

This clone was seen a handful of times. The chain uses TRBV2 and TRBJ2-1; the match to TRBD1 covers 8 bases. CDR1 is SNHLY, CDR2 FYNNEI, per germline. The CDR3 is made up of 14 amino acids. With V trimmed by 5 bases and J by 7 bases, 7 bases remained unmatched. This CDR3 reads CASSWGQGANEQFF. The CDR3 DNA reads as TGTGCCAGCAGTTGGGGGCAGGGGGCGAATGAGCAGTTCTTC.

This chain uses TRBV29-1 with TRBJ2-1; 8 nucleotides align to TRBD2. The germline V gene has CDR1 SQVTM and CDR2 ANQGSEA. The CDR3 has 14 residues. After removal of 3 bases from V and 8 bases from J, the junction contained 9 bases not matched to a gene. The CDR3 nucleotides are TGCAGCGTTGACAAGCGGGAGAACAAGGATGAGCAGTTCTTC. The encoded protein is CSVDKRENKDEQFF.

The chain has TRBV11-1 and TRBJ2-5; tentative D call: TRBD2 (7 bases). Germline CDR1 is SGHAT and CDR2 is FQDESV (reference sequence). Between the trimmed V and J ends, which lost 5 bases and 2 bases, there was a span of 18 bases. The CDR3 length is 16 residues. CDR3: CASSPRRGRRQETQYF. CDR3 DNA: TGTGCCAGCAGCCCTAGGCGGGGGCGAAGGCAAGAGACCCAGTACTTC.

The V call is TRBV2, the J call TRBJ1-1; D not certain. The CDR3 has 12 amino acids. The germline CDR1 and CDR2 sequences are SNHLY and FYNNEI. V was clipped by 1 base and J by 8 bases, with 8 bases between them. This chain's CDR3 is CASSEGQMEAFF. In DNA form, the CDR3 reads TGTGCCAGCAGTGAAGGACAAATGGAAGCTTTCTTT.